Presented here are 6 T cell receptor beta chains from one specimen sequenced in a study of T cell changes during pregnancy in multiple sclerosis. TCRdb's table, derived via immunoSEQ multiplex PCR, lists solely in-frame clones and lacks some. Altogether some 41,000 clones are present, 89% being singletons, with the ten largest covering approximately 1.2%. The sequencing used CD4+ T cells from peripheral blood mononuclear cells, collected after pregnancy. Receptors originate from a female donor with multiple sclerosis, enrolled in a pregnancy study.

The V gene is TRBV10-3, the J gene TRBJ1-5; TRBD1 might be the D (6 bases). V dropped 0 bases and J dropped 5 bases, with 11 bases sitting between them. CDR1 ENHRY and CDR2 SYGVKD come from the germline V gene. The CDR3 sequence is 15 residues long. The CDR3 DNA follows: TGTGCCATCAGTGAGTCCCAGGCAGGGGATCAGCCCCAGCATTTT. This translates into CAISESQAGDQPQHF.

V and J are TRBV11-2 and TRBJ2-4; D is possibly TRBD1 (6 bases). Germline values: CDR1 SGHAT, CDR2 FQNNGV. Trimming stripped 2 bases from V and 4 bases from J, with 15 bases between. The CDR3 has 16 residues. This CDR3 reads CASSLLWRQGKNIQYF. In DNA, the CDR3 is TGTGCCAGCAGCTTACTTTGGCGCCAGGGGAAAAACATTCAGTACTTC.

This rearrangement joins TRBV28 to TRBJ2-7; 7 bases are shared with TRBD2. The trim removed 6 bases at V and 6 bases at J, leaving 17 bases unmatched. The germline V gene encodes CDR1 MDHEN and CDR2 SYDVKM. CDR3 length: 16 residues. The CDR3: CASSLGGGAGVAEQYF. The CDR3 coding sequence is TGTGCCAGCAGCCTAGGTGGAGGGGCGGGAGTTGCCGAGCAGTACTTC.

The chain links TRBV7-9 to TRBJ1-4; weak D call: TRBD1 (6 bases). The CDR3 contains 13 residues. Trimming removed 9 bases at V and 5 bases at J, with 13 bases between. Germline loops: CDR1 SEHNR, CDR2 FQNEAQ (reference sequence). The CDR3 DNA is TGTGCCAGTATGGACAGCACGAATGAAAAACTGTTTTTT. Protein sequence: CASMDSTNEKLFF.

The rearrangement uses TRBV18 and TRBJ2-1, with 13 bases aligning to TRBD2. The CDR3 has 18 residues. Germline assignment: CDR1 KGHSH and CDR2 LQKENI. V shed 2 bases, J shed 0 bases, and the junction held 4 bases outside the gene matches. CDR3 sequence reads: CASSPGTSGASSYNEQFF. Here the CDR3 DNA reads TGTGCCAGCTCACCAGGGACTAGCGGGGCGAGCTCCTACAATGAGCAGTTCTTC.

J is TRBJ1-3 and V is TRBV27, with D possibly TRBD1 on 5 matching bases. This CDR3 has 14 residues. Trimming stripped 0 bases from V and 3 bases from J, with 6 bases between. CDR1 is MNHEY, CDR2 SMNVEV, per germline (reference sequence). CDR3 sequence (DNA): TGTGCCAGCAGTTTATCGGGACTTGGAAACACCATATATTTT. Its protein is CASSLSGLGNTIYF.